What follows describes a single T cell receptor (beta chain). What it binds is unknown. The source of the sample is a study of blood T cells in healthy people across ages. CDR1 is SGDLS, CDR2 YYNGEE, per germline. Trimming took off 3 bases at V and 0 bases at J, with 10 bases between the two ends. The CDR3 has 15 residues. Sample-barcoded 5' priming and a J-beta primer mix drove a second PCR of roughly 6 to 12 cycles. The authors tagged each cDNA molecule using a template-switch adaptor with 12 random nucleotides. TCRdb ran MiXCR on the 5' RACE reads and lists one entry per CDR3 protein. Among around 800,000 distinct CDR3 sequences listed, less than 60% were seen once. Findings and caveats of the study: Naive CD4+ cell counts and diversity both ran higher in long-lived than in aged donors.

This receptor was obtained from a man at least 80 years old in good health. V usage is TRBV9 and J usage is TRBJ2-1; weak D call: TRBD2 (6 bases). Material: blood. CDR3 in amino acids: CASSAPTSSYNEQFF. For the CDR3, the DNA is TGTGCCAGCAGCGCCCCGACTAGCTCCTACAATGAGCAGTTCTTC.